Listed below are T cell receptor beta chains from one sample, sequenced in a study of a mutant IDH1 vaccine in newly diagnosed glioma. The protocol was immunoSEQ multiplex PCR, while the TCRdb copy is restricted to in-frame clones and leaves out a portion. Of 82,000 or so clones in the sample, 70% to 90% were seen once. What these receptors recognize is not known. Sample: PBMCs, taken from a glioma patient whose treatment included an IDH1 peptide vaccine. The receptors here all came from a young man with glioma. Some clones in this sample may be carry-over from other donors' samples. The CDR3 runs from the conserved cysteine through the conserved F or W. The order of the fields is CDR3 protein, CDR3 DNA, V gene, D gene, clone size, J gene. The D gene is left open where the match is weak. A row's size may be missing; if present it is once, few, many or a size class.

CASSRGQESEQYF | TGTGCCAGCTCACGGGGACAGGAAAGCGAGCAGTACTTC | TRBV18 | TRBD1 | NA | TRBJ2-7
CAPGSPGTLNTEAFF | TGTGCGCCCGGCTCCCCCGGGACGTTGAACACTGAAGCTTTCTTT | TRBV7-9 | NA | NA | TRBJ1-1
CASSYSDGTDTQYF | TGTGCCAGCAGTTACTCGGACGGGACAGATACGCAGTATTTT | TRBV6-5 | NA | NA | TRBJ2-3
CASSYRDRVRRQYF | TGTGCCAGCAGCTACCGGGACAGGGTGAGGCGGCAGTACTTC | TRBV28 | TRBD1 | once | TRBJ2-7
CSVLTGDSNQPQHF | TGCAGCGTATTGACAGGGGATAGCAATCAGCCCCAGCATTTT | TRBV29-1 | TRBD1 | NA | TRBJ1-5
CAWSPQTRQPSLLQFF | TGTGCCTGGAGTCCACAGACAAGGCAACCTAGCCTTCTCCAGTTCTTC | TRBV30 | NA | NA | TRBJ2-1
CASSGGQGTYEQYF | TGTGCCAGCAGCGGGGGACAGGGAACCTACGAGCAGTACTTC | TRBV9 | TRBD1 | NA | TRBJ2-7
CASSFWTGSYEQYF | TGTGCCAGCAGCTTCTGGACAGGGTCCTACGAGCAGTACTTC | TRBV5-6 | TRBD1 | once | TRBJ2-7
CASSFRRLSGIIEQFF | TGCGCCAGCAGCTTCCGCAGGTTAAGCGGGATAATTGAGCAGTTCTTC | TRBV5-1 | TRBD2 | NA | TRBJ2-1
CASSNRGQGSYEQYF | TGTGCCAGCAGCAACCGTGGACAGGGCTCCTACGAGCAGTACTTC | TRBV7-9 | TRBD1 | NA | TRBJ2-7
CSARHREQYF | TGCAGTGCCCGTCACCGCGAGCAGTACTTC | TRBV20-1 | NA | NA | TRBJ2-7
CASSYVREQYF | TGTGCCAGCAGCTACGTACGCGAGCAGTACTTC | TRBV5-8 | NA | NA | TRBJ2-7
CASSSRRGGPSNEQFF | TGTGCCAGCAGTTCGAGGCGGGGGGGCCCATCCAATGAGCAGTTCTTC | TRBV28 | TRBD2 | NA | TRBJ2-1
CASSTRGYLPYEQYF | TGTGCCAGCAGCACCCGCGGGTACCTACCCTACGAGCAGTACTTC | TRBV2 | NA | medium-sized | TRBJ2-7
CASSQDGSPTDTQYF | TGCGCCAGCAGCCAAGATGGGTCGCCCACAGATACGCAGTATTTT | TRBV4-3 | NA | once | TRBJ2-3
CASNIPGSTGEAFF | TGTGCCAGCAATATTCCGGGAAGCACAGGGGAGGCTTTCTTT | TRBV28 | TRBD1 | once | TRBJ1-1
CASSRTKTGPTGELFF | TGCGCCAGCAGCCGTACAAAGACAGGGCCGACCGGGGAGCTGTTTTTT | TRBV5-1 | TRBD1 | NA | TRBJ2-2
CASSQDPGRHDIQYF | TGCGCCAGCAGCCAAGATCCGGGTAGACATGACATTCAGTACTTC | TRBV4-3 | NA | NA | TRBJ2-4
CASSLRRRAASSSYNEQFF | TGTGCCAGCAGCTTAAGGCGGCGGGCAGCCTCGAGCTCCTACAATGAGCAGTTCTTC | TRBV11-2 | NA | NA | TRBJ2-1
CASRRDSGANVLTF | TGTGCCAGCAGGAGGGATTCTGGGGCCAACGTCCTGACTTTC | TRBV6-5 | NA | once | TRBJ2-6
CSVEDRYGYTF | TGCAGCGTTGAGGACCGATATGGCTACACCTTC | TRBV29-1 | NA | NA | TRBJ1-2
CSAWTFKNTEAFF | TGCAGCGCCTGGACCTTTAAGAACACTGAAGCTTTCTTT | TRBV29-1 | NA | NA | TRBJ1-1
CASSVPAGNTGELFF | TGCGCCAGCAGCGTGCCAGCGGGGAACACCGGGGAGCTGTTTTTT | TRBV5-1 | NA | NA | TRBJ2-2
CASTVRAGANSPLHF | TGTGCCAGCACCGTACGGGCAGGAGCGAATTCACCCCTCCACTTT | TRBV7-6 | NA | few | TRBJ1-6
CASRQIIQGIEAFF | TGTGCCAGCAGACAGATAATACAGGGGATAGAAGCTTTCTTT | TRBV2 | TRBD1 | NA | TRBJ1-1
CASTYPEGGSSSLHF | TGTGCCAGCACGTATCCCGAGGGGGGCTCCTCTTCCCTCCACTTT | TRBV6-5 | NA | NA | TRBJ1-6
CSVPHGTTNEKLFF | TGCAGCGTCCCGCACGGGACAACTAATGAAAAACTGTTTTTT | TRBV29-1 | NA | few | TRBJ1-4
CASSRDVFNSPLHF | TGTGCCAGCAGTCGGGACGTCTTTAATTCACCCCTCCACTTT | TRBV6-5 | NA | NA | TRBJ1-6
CASSYSSGYTEAFF | TGTGCCAGCAGTTACTCGTCGGGATATACTGAAGCTTTCTTT | TRBV6-5 | NA | NA | TRBJ1-1
CASRGLADTNEQFF | TGTGCCAGTCGGGGACTAGCGGATACCAATGAGCAGTTCTTC | TRBV27 | TRBD2 | NA | TRBJ2-1
CSVAENTEAFF | TGCAGCGTTGCAGAGAACACTGAAGCTTTCTTT | TRBV29-1 | NA | NA | TRBJ1-1
CASSWTPQETQYF | TGTGCCAGCAGCTGGACTCCTCAAGAGACCCAGTACTTC | TRBV7-7 | NA | few | TRBJ2-5
CASSFNQGYTF | TGTGCCAGCAGTTTTAACCAGGGCTACACCTTC | TRBV28 | NA | NA | TRBJ1-2
CASSLREGGRETQYF | TGTGCCAGCAGCCTCCGGGAGGGAGGAAGAGAGACCCAGTACTTC | TRBV9 | TRBD2 | NA | TRBJ2-5
CASSLRDRADQPQHF | TGTGCCAGCAGCTTGAGGGACAGGGCCGATCAGCCCCAGCATTTT | TRBV5-6 | TRBD1 | NA | TRBJ1-5
CASSTTGRGPSNQPQHF | TGTGCCAGTAGTACGACAGGAAGGGGACCTAGCAATCAGCCCCAGCATTTT | TRBV19 | NA | NA | TRBJ1-5
CASSSYMAGETQYF | TGTGCCAGCAGCTCTTATATGGCTGGAGAGACCCAGTACTTC | TRBV11-2 | NA | NA | TRBJ2-5
CASSRAGGRAQHF | TGTGCCAGCAGCCGTGCCGGGGGGCGGGCCCAGCATTTT | TRBV7-8 | NA | NA | TRBJ1-5
CASSSRAGSTEAFF | TGCGCCAGCAGCTCCAGGGCAGGGAGCACTGAAGCTTTCTTT | TRBV5-1 | NA | NA | TRBJ1-1
CSVGQGGNQPQHF | TGCAGCGTTGGGCAGGGGGGGAATCAGCCCCAGCATTTT | TRBV29-1 | TRBD1 | NA | TRBJ1-5
CASSRTVNTEAFF | TGTGCCAGCAGCCGGACGGTTAACACTGAAGCTTTCTTT | TRBV11-2 | NA | NA | TRBJ1-1
CTSESSGANVLTF | TGTACCAGCGAGAGCTCTGGGGCCAACGTCCTGACTTTC | TRBV6-1 | NA | NA | TRBJ2-6
CSAGGNEQFF | TGCAGCGCCGGGGGAAATGAGCAGTTCTTC | TRBV29-1 | NA | NA | TRBJ2-1
CASSLVRGKKLFF | TGTGCCAGCAGTTTAGTTCGGGGGAAAAAACTGTTTTTT | TRBV27 | NA | few | TRBJ1-4
CASSEGGRRTGELFF | TGTGCCAGCAGTGAAGGCGGGAGAAGGACCGGGGAGCTGTTTTTT | TRBV2 | TRBD2 | NA | TRBJ2-2
CASSPQQGRGYGYTF | TGCGCCAGCAGCCCCCAACAGGGAAGAGGCTATGGCTACACCTTC | TRBV4-1 | NA | NA | TRBJ1-2